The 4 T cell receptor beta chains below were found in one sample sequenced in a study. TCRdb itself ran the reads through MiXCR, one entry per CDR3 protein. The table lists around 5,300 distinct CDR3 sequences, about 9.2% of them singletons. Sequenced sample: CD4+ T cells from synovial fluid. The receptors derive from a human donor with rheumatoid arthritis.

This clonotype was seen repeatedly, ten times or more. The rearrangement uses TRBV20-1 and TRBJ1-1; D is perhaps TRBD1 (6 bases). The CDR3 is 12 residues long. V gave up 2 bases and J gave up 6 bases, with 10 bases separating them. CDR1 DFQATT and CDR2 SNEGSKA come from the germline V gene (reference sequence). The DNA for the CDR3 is TGCAGTGCTAGACCCGGGACATCTGAAGCTTTCTTT. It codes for CSARPGTSEAFF.

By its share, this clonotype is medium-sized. The CDR3 nucleotides are TGTGCCAGCAGCCCTGGGACGGTCCGCGAGCAGTACTTC. It specifies CASSPGTVREQYF. J is TRBJ2-7 and V is TRBV6-1, with D perhaps matching TRBD1 or TRBD2 (5 bases each). Per germline, CDR1 MNHNS and CDR2 SASEGT. Trimming left V 6 bases short and J 6 bases short, with 15 bases between. CDR3 length: 13 amino acids.

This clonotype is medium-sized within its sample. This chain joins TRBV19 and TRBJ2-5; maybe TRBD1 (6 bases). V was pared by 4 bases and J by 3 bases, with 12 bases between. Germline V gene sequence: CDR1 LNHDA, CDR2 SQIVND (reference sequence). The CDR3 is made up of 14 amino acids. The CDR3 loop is CASSNGQSKETQYF. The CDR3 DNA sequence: TGTGCCAGTAGTAACGGACAGTCAAAAGAGACCCAGTACTTC.

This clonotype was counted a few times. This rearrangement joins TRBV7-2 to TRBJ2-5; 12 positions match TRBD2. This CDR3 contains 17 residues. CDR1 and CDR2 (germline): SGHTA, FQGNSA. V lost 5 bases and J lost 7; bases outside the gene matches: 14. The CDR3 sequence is CASSPRTSGISGGTQYF. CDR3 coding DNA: TGTGCCAGCAGCCCCCGGACTAGCGGGATCTCGGGGGGGACCCAGTACTTC.